This T cell receptor (beta chain) is drawn from a study of T-cell reconstitution after alpha-beta-depleted transplantation in children. The table lists this clonotype with many counts. A TCRbeta library incorporating unique molecular identifiers was prepared. TCRdb called the PCR reads again in MiXCR, with one record for every CDR3 protein. The data show about 110,000 distinct CDR3 sequences, 10% seen once. This clonotype was sampled from a boy between 2 and 10 years old with acute lymphoblastic leukemia, due to receive a stem cell transplant. Sequenced here: PBMCs, sampled before TCRalphabeta/CD19-depleted stem cell transplant.

The CDR3 region has the DNA TGTGCCAGCAGTCCTGGGCCACCCTACGAGCAGTACTTC. Translated, it gives CASSPGPPYEQYF. The chain has TRBV12-3 or TRBV12-4 and TRBJ2-7; D call uncertain. Trimming left V 5 bases short and J 2 bases short, with 10 bases between. This CDR3 has 13 amino acids.